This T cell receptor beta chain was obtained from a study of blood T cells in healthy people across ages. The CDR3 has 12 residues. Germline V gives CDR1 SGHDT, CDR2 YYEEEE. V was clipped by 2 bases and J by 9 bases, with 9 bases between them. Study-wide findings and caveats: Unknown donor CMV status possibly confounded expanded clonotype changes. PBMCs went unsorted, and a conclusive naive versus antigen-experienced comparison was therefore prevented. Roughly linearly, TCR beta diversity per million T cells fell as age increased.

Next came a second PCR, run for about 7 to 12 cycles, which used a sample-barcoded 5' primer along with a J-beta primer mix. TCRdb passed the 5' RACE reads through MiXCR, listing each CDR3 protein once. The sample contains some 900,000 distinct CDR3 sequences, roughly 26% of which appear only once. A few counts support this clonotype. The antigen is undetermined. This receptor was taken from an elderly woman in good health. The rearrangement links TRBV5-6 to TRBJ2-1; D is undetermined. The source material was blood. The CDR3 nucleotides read TGTGCCAGCAGCTTCTCAGTGTCTGAGCAGTTCTTC. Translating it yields CASSFSVSEQFF. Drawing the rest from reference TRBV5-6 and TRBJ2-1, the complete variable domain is DAGVTQSPTHLIKTRGQQVTLRCSPKSGHDTVSWYQQALGQGPQFIFQYYEEEERQRGNFPDRFSGHQFPNYSSELNVNALLLGDSALYLCASSFSVSEQFFGPGTRLTVL.